This T cell receptor beta chain derives from a study of PD-1 blockade in classical Hodgkin lymphoma. With 0 bases clipped from V and 5 bases from J, the junction kept 8 bases outside the gene matches. Germline loops: CDR1 LGHNA, CDR2 YNFKEQ. The CDR3 totals 17 residues. On this clone itself: Its antigen is unknown.

Every patient relapsed after autologous stem cell transplantation, and brentuximab vedotin exposure varied. Findings and limits, study-wide: A significant rise in TCR diversity by C4D1 was seen for CD4+ but not CD8+ cells.

This table comes from immunoSEQ multiplex PCR, and its TCRdb copy is limited to in-frame clones, with some not included. The repertoire holds 13,000 or so clones, with roughly 80% as singletons. The sequence derives from a human donor with classical Hodgkin lymphoma. The starting material was peripheral blood mononuclear cells (PBMCs), obtained at baseline. The chain uses TRBV4-2 and TRBJ2-1; 9 bases map to TRBD2. Here the CDR3 reads CASSQDSRGRADNEQFF. In nucleotides, the CDR3 is TGTGCCAGCAGCCAAGATTCGCGCGGGAGGGCTGACAATGAGCAGTTCTTC.